Listed here are 14 T cell receptor beta chains from one sample, sequenced in a study of CD8 T cells in Susac syndrome. The RNA, roughly 0.5 to 1 ug, was put through reverse transcription using random hexamers. Each CDR3 protein is one row after TCRdb ran MiXCR on the immunoSEQ multiplex PCR reads. The repertoire holds 180,000 or so distinct CDR3 sequences, roughly 95% seen once, with roughly 0.094% in the top ten. Sequenced material: CD4+ T cells from PBMCs. Receptors were obtained from a human donor with multiple sclerosis.

The gene calls are TRBV19 and TRBJ2-7; D is uncertain. The V gene's germline CDR1 is LNHDA and CDR2 SQIVND (reference sequence). V shed 4 bases and J shed 3 bases, with 19 bases lying between them. This CDR3 region has 16 residues. This CDR3 is CASSTRWGRGGYEQYF. The DNA of the CDR3 is TGTGCCAGTAGTACACGGTGGGGTCGAGGCGGCTACGAGCAGTACTTC.

The rearrangement joins TRBV4-1 to TRBJ2-1; a possible D gene is TRBD1 (6 bases). Germline-derived CDR1 and CDR2 are MGHRA and YSYEKL. CDR3 length equals 15 residues. V dropped 4 bases and J dropped 5 bases, with 15 bases sitting between them. The chain's CDR3 is CASSLQGPRDNEQFF. The DNA for the CDR3 is TGCGCCAGCAGCCTCCAGGGGCCGCGGGACAATGAGCAGTTCTTC.

The chain couples TRBV7-2 to TRBJ2-5; D is possibly TRBD1 (6 bases). Per germline, CDR1 SGHTA and CDR2 FQGNSA. V lost 6 bases, J lost 5 bases, and 13 bases lay in between. The CDR3 sequence is 13 residues long. CDR3: CASSQDRRETQYF. The DNA of the CDR3 is TGTGCCAGCAGTCAAGACAGGAGGGAGACCCAGTACTTC.

The chain employs TRBV5-1 and TRBJ2-1, with TRBD1 as a possible D gene (6 bases). Germline loops: CDR1 SGHRS, CDR2 YFSETQ. V was clipped by 4 bases and J by 3 bases, with 17 bases between them. The CDR3 is made up of 16 amino acids. The CDR3 loop is CASSTRTESFYNEQFF. The CDR3 nucleotides are TGCGCCAGCAGCACTCGGACAGAATCCTTCTACAATGAGCAGTTCTTC. The whole variable domain, filled in from reference TRBV5-1 and TRBJ2-1, reads KAGVTQTPRYLIKTRGQQVTLSCSPISGHRSVSWYQQTPGQGLQFLFEYFSETQRNKGNFPGRFSGRQFSNSRSEMNVSTLELGDSALYLCASSTRTESFYNEQFFGPGTRLTVL.

J is TRBJ1-5 and V is TRBV15; D gene unclear. CDR3 size: 12 residues. Trimming removed 1 base at V and 7 bases at J, with 5 bases between. Germline lookup yields CDR1 LNHNV and CDR2 YYDKDF (reference sequence). In nucleotides, the CDR3 is TGTGCCACCAGCAGAGCGGGGCAGCCCCAGCATTTT. It encodes CATSRAGQPQHF. The entire variable domain, with the rest obtained from reference TRBV15 and TRBJ1-5, is as follows: DAMVIQNPRYQVTQFGKPVTLSCSQTLNHNVMYWYQQKSSQAPKLLFHYYDKDFNNEADTPDNFQSRRPNTSFCFLDIRSPGLGDTAMYLCATSRAGQPQHFGDGTRLSIL.

V is TRBV30 and J is TRBJ1-4; the D gene is possibly TRBD1 (6 bases). Germline V gene sequence: CDR1 GTSNPN, CDR2 SVGIG (reference sequence). V lost 2 bases and J lost 3, with 13 bases in between. The length of the CDR3 is 15 residues. CDR3 sequence: CAWSQGTDPNEKLFF. The CDR3 DNA is TGTGCCTGGAGTCAGGGGACCGATCCTAATGAAAAACTGTTTTTT.

The gene calls are TRBV30 and TRBJ2-2; D ambiguous. V was trimmed by 1 base and J by 1 base, leaving 7 bases between them. The CDR3 spans 14 residues. Germline lookup yields CDR1 GTSNPN and CDR2 SVGIG (reference sequence). The CDR3 DNA reads TGTGCCTGGAGTGGTCCCCAGAACACCGGGGAGCTGTTTTTT. It translates to CAWSGPQNTGELFF.

This rearrangement joins TRBV30 to TRBJ2-6; D ambiguous. V was shortened by 4 bases and J by 1 base, with 5 bases between the two germline ends. The CDR3 spans 13 residues. Germline loops: CDR1 GTSNPN, CDR2 SVGIG (reference sequence). CDR3 region: CAWTVSGANVLTF. The CDR3 DNA reads as TGTGCCTGGACCGTTTCTGGGGCCAACGTCCTGACTTTC.

This chain joins TRBV19 and TRBJ1-1; no firm D call. V lost 8 bases to trimming and J lost 3 bases, with 4 bases between them. The CDR3 length is 10 residues. Germline V gives CDR1 LNHDA, CDR2 SQIVND (reference sequence). CDR3 in amino acids: CASRDTEAFF. The CDR3 DNA reads TGTGCCAGTCGGGACACTGAAGCTTTCTTT.

The chain joins TRBV15 to TRBJ1-1, with a tentative D call TRBD1 (5 bases). Per germline, CDR1 LNHNV and CDR2 YYDKDF (reference sequence). The V end was cut by 3 bases, the J end by 2 bases, with 19 bases between. The CDR3 is made up of 17 amino acids. CDR3 region: CATSSYYQGPFNTEAFF. The CDR3 region has the DNA TGTGCCACCAGCAGTTATTATCAGGGTCCCTTCAACACTGAAGCTTTCTTT.

This chain connects TRBV5-1 to TRBJ1-6, with TRBD1 matching 8 bases. CDR1 is SGHRS, CDR2 YFSETQ, per germline. This CDR3 region has 16 residues. V shed 4 bases, J shed 2 bases, and the junction held 5 bases outside the gene matches. This CDR3 reads CASSLTGVTYNSPLHF. CDR3 bases: TGCGCCAGCAGCCTGACAGGGGTGACCTATAATTCACCCCTCCACTTT. Variable domain in full (rest from reference TRBV5-1 and TRBJ1-6): KAGVTQTPRYLIKTRGQQVTLSCSPISGHRSVSWYQQTPGQGLQFLFEYFSETQRNKGNFPGRFSGRQFSNSRSEMNVSTLELGDSALYLCASSLTGVTYNSPLHFGNGTRLTVT.

This chain joins TRBV30 and TRBJ1-1, with D hard to call. Per germline, CDR1 GTSNPN and CDR2 SVGIG (reference sequence). V was trimmed by 2 bases and J by 10 bases, leaving 17 bases between them. The CDR3 has 13 amino acids. Here the CDR3 DNA reads TGTGCCTGGAGTCTCACCGAGGGCTCGGGAGCTTTCTTT. This sequence encodes CAWSLTEGSGAFF. Complete variable domain (other parts from reference TRBV30 and TRBJ1-1): SQTIHQWPATLVQPVGSPLSLECTVEGTSNPNLYWYRQAAGRGLQLLFYSVGIGQISSEVPQNLSASRPQDRQFILSSKKLLLSDSGFYLCAWSLTEGSGAFFGQGTRLTVV.

CDR3 nucleotide sequence: TGTGCCAGCAGTTTTATACAGGGGGCCCAGTATTTT. It specifies CASSFIQGAQYF. The gene calls are TRBV12-3 or TRBV12-4 and TRBJ2-3; TRBD1 aligns across 9 bases. The CDR3 consists of 12 residues. The junction had 4 bases not matched to a gene; V was cut back by 3 bases and J by 12 bases.

The J gene is TRBJ1-1, the V gene TRBV12-3 or TRBV12-4, with 9 positions matching TRBD1. The trim removed 10 bases at V and 4 bases at J, leaving 10 bases unmatched. The CDR3 is 14 residues long. The CDR3 region has the DNA TGTGCCACCCAACAGGGGGCATATGGCACTGAAGCTTTCTTT. Translated, it gives CATQQGAYGTEAFF.